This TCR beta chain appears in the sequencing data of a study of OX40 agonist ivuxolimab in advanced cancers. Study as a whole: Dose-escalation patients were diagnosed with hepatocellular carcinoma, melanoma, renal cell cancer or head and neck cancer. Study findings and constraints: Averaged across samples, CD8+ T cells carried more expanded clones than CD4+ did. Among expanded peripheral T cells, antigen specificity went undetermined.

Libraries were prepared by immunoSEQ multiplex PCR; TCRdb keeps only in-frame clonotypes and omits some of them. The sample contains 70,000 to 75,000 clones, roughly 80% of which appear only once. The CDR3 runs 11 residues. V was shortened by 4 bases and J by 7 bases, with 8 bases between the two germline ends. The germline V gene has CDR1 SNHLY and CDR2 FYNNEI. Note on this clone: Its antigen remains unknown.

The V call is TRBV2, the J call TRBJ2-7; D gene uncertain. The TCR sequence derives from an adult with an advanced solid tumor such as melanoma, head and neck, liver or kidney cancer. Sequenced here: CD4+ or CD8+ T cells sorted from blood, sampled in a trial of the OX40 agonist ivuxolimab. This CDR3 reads CASSGNWEQYF. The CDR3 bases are TGTGCCAGCAGTGGAAACTGGGAGCAGTACTTC.